Listed below are T cell receptor beta chains from one sample, sequenced in a study of shared clonotypes between healthy human individuals. Assay used: immunoSEQ multiplex PCR; TCRdb lists only in-frame clones, some missing. The sample has roughly 2.2 million clones, about 92% seen once. The sequenced material came from naive CD4+ T cells from PBMCs. These receptor sequences come from a man aged 18 to 30 in good health. Some clones in this sample may be carry-over from other donors' samples. Both conserved end residues are part of each CDR3. Each record gives: V gene, J gene, clone size, D gene, CDR3 protein, CDR3 DNA. A D gene is named only where the DNA matches it firmly. The size of a clone is reported for some rows only, either as once, few or many, or as a class for expanded clones.

TRBV30	TRBJ1-1	NA	TRBD1	CAWERQGATEAFF	TGTGCCTGGGAAAGACAGGGGGCAACTGAAGCTTTCTTT
TRBV5-1	TRBJ1-2	NA	NA	CASSFDGLYGYTF	TGCGCCAGCAGCTTCGACGGACTCTATGGCTACACCTTC
TRBV7-8	TRBJ2-3	NA	NA	CASSIGGSEDTQYF	TGTGCCAGCAGCATCGGTGGGAGCGAAGATACGCAGTATTTT
TRBV5-6	TRBJ2-7	NA	TRBD2	CASSGRTSGTYEQYF	TGTGCCAGCAGCGGGAGGACTAGCGGGACTTACGAGCAGTACTTC
TRBV10-3	TRBJ2-7	once	NA	CAISESAGSLSYEQYF	TGTGCCATCAGTGAGTCTGCGGGCTCCCTATCCTACGAGCAGTACTTC
TRBV7-7	TRBJ2-5	NA	TRBD1	CASSLMTGGLQETQYF	TGTGCCAGCAGCTTAATGACAGGGGGACTCCAAGAGACCCAGTACTTC
TRBV19	TRBJ2-7	NA	TRBD2	CASSIFLAGPHEQYF	TGTGCCAGTAGTATATTCCTAGCGGGACCTCACGAGCAGTACTTC
TRBV6-6	TRBJ1-1	NA	TRBD1	CASSSRQGARTEAFF	TGTGCCAGCAGTTCCAGACAGGGGGCGAGAACTGAAGCTTTCTTT
TRBV18	TRBJ2-7	NA	TRBD2	CASSPSAGAYEQYF	TGTGCCAGCTCACCATCAGCGGGAGCCTACGAGCAGTACTTC
TRBV4-1	TRBJ2-7	once	NA	CASSQLRQSSYEQYF	TGCGCCAGCAGCCAGCTGAGACAGAGCTCCTACGAGCAGTACTTC
TRBV27	TRBJ2-3	NA	TRBD2	CASRLGPGTSGAVTDTQYF	TGTGCCAGCAGACTCGGCCCCGGGACTAGCGGGGCGGTGACAGATACGCAGTATTTT
TRBV5-1	TRBJ2-1	NA	TRBD2	CASMLTSGGEQFF	TGCGCCAGCATGTTAACTAGCGGTGGTGAGCAGTTCTTC
TRBV28	TRBJ1-3	NA	NA	CASSSALFGQGGNTIYF	TGTGCCAGCAGTTCCGCCCTTTTTGGCCAGGGGGGAAACACCATATATTTT
TRBV4-2	TRBJ2-1	NA	NA	CASSQVAGEQFF	TGTGCCAGCAGCCAAGTGGCGGGAGAGCAGTTCTTC
TRBV7-3	TRBJ2-7	NA	TRBD1	CASSRDRGAHEQYF	TGTGCCAGCAGTCGCGACAGGGGGGCCCACGAGCAGTACTTC
TRBV29-1	TRBJ1-2	NA	NA	CSVLLQTTVGYTF	TGCAGCGTTCTACTTCAAACGACCGTTGGCTACACCTTC
TRBV15	TRBJ2-2	NA	TRBD1	CAVGTGDPGELFF	TGTGCGGTAGGGACAGGGGATCCCGGGGAGCTGTTTTTT
TRBV9	TRBJ1-3	NA	NA	CASMRGPGNTIYF	TGTGCCAGCATGAGAGGGCCTGGAAACACCATATATTTT
TRBV19	TRBJ2-5	NA	NA	CASGGFVQETQYF	TGTGCCAGTGGGGGCTTTGTTCAAGAGACCCAGTACTTC
TRBV11-2	TRBJ1-5	NA	NA	CASSCNDSANWPNQPQHF	TGTGCCAGCAGCTGCAATGACAGCGCAAATTGGCCCAATCAGCCCCAGCATTTT
TRBV5-6	TRBJ2-7	few	TRBD1	CASSSTGGYEQYF	TGTGCCAGCAGCTCGACAGGGGGCTACGAGCAGTACTTC
TRBV15	TRBJ2-1	NA	NA	CATSRDLGRQFF	TGTGCCACCAGCAGAGATTTGGGGAGGCAGTTCTTC
TRBV6-5	TRBJ2-7	NA	TRBD2	CASSSSGLAGYEQYF	TGTGCCAGCAGTTCCTCGGGACTAGCGGGCTACGAGCAGTACTTC
TRBV5-1	TRBJ2-7	NA	TRBD2	CASSSGTSATYEQYF	TGCGCCAGCAGCTCCGGGACTAGCGCTACCTACGAGCAGTACTTC
TRBV15	TRBJ1-2	NA	NA	CATSRDRGVGYTF	TGTGCCACCAGCAGAGATAGGGGGGTCGGCTACACCTTC
TRBV29-1	TRBJ2-2	NA	NA	CSVGRGGVGTGELFF	TGCAGCGTCGGACGGGGCGGCGTAGGGACCGGGGAGCTGTTTTTT
TRBV30	TRBJ1-5	few	TRBD1	CACARQGGQPQHF	TGTGCCTGCGCGAGACAGGGGGGCCAGCCCCAGCATTTT
TRBV29-1	TRBJ2-2	NA	NA	CSASRIGERTGELFF	TGCAGCGCTTCTCGCATCGGGGAGCGTACCGGGGAGCTGTTTTTT
TRBV7-3	TRBJ1-1	NA	TRBD1	CASSLTGGPNTEAFF	TGTGCCAGCAGCTTGACAGGGGGCCCGAACACTGAAGCTTTCTTT
TRBV29-1	TRBJ1-2	NA	NA	CSVVLLTDYGYTF	TGCAGCGTTGTTCTCCTAACAGACTATGGCTACACCTTC
TRBV28	TRBJ2-7	NA	NA	CASSSPPGGGLWEQYF	TGTGCCAGCAGTTCGCCGCCCGGTGGGGGTTTGTGGGAGCAGTACTTC
TRBV7-3	TRBJ2-1	NA	TRBD2	CASSPGLAAYNEQFF	TGTGCCAGCAGTCCAGGACTAGCGGCCTACAATGAGCAGTTCTTC
TRBV7-2	TRBJ1-1	NA	NA	CASSSFGQKIMNTEAFF	TGTGCCAGCAGCTCATTCGGACAGAAGATAATGAACACTGAAGCTTTCTTT
TRBV6-5	TRBJ2-1	NA	NA	CASRPPGYNEQFF	TGTGCCAGCAGACCCCCAGGTTACAATGAGCAGTTCTTC
TRBV15	TRBJ1-4	NA	TRBD1	CATSRSRQGGMEKLFF	TGTGCCACCAGCAGATCACGACAGGGGGGGATGGAAAAACTGTTTTTT
TRBV15	TRBJ2-7	NA	NA	CATSRGGSTSYEQYF	TGTGCCACCAGCAGAGGTGGAAGTACTTCCTACGAGCAGTACTTC
TRBV18	TRBJ2-3	once	TRBD2	CASSPRGLAGGGTDTQYF	TGTGCCAGCTCACCACGAGGCCTAGCGGGAGGAGGGACAGATACGCAGTATTTT
TRBV5-6	TRBJ1-1	NA	TRBD1	CASSPGTGLMNTEAFF	TGTGCCAGCAGCCCCGGGACAGGGCTCATGAACACTGAAGCTTTCTTT
TRBV30	TRBJ1-1	NA	NA	CAWSPFNTEAFF	TGTGCCTGGAGTCCCTTCAACACTGAAGCTTTCTTT
TRBV6-5	TRBJ2-3	NA	NA	CATEPLADTQYF	TGTGCCACCGAACCATTGGCAGATACGCAGTATTTT
TRBV28	TRBJ1-2	NA	NA	CASNPQGPWGYTF	TGTGCCAGCAACCCACAGGGCCCATGGGGCTACACCTTC
TRBV6-5	TRBJ2-2	NA	TRBD1	CASSWGQGNTGELFF	TGTGCCAGCAGTTGGGGACAGGGGAACACCGGGGAGCTGTTTTTT
TRBV4-2	TRBJ2-2	NA	TRBD2	CASSQDVASGSNTGELFF	TGTGCCAGCAGCCAAGACGTGGCTAGCGGGAGCAACACCGGGGAGCTGTTTTTT
TRBV28	TRBJ1-1	NA	NA	CASSLLGDTEAFF	TGTGCCAGCAGCCTTCTGGGGGACACTGAAGCTTTCTTT
TRBV6-1	TRBJ2-7	NA	TRBD1	CASSDSGTGLYEQYF	TGTGCCAGCAGTGATTCCGGGACAGGGCTCTACGAGCAGTACTTC
TRBV2	TRBJ2-3	NA	NA	CASGGQTPDTQYF	TGTGCCAGCGGGGGTCAAACCCCAGATACGCAGTATTTT
TRBV5-1	TRBJ1-2	NA	NA	CASSFQGQPSYGYTF	TGCGCCAGCAGCTTTCAGGGACAACCCTCCTATGGCTACACCTTC
TRBV18	TRBJ2-7	NA	NA	CASSPTGVREQYF	TGTGCCAGCTCACCAACGGGGGTCCGCGAGCAGTACTTC
TRBV6-1	TRBJ1-5	NA	NA	CASSEAIGNQPQHF	TGTGCCAGCAGTGAAGCAATAGGCAATCAGCCCCAGCATTTT
TRBV5-1	TRBJ2-3	NA	NA	CASSRSLVPDTQYF	TGCGCCAGCAGTCGGTCGTTAGTACCAGATACGCAGTATTTT
TRBV28	TRBJ2-1	NA	NA	CASLRETSSYNEQFF	TGTGCCAGCTTACGCGAAACGAGCTCCTACAATGAGCAGTTCTTC
TRBV7-3	TRBJ1-1	NA	NA	CASFDPGSTEAFF	TGTGCCAGCTTCGACCCTGGGAGCACTGAAGCTTTCTTT
TRBV6-5	TRBJ2-3	NA	TRBD2	CASRSQLASTDTQYF	TGTGCCAGCAGATCACAACTAGCGAGCACAGATACGCAGTATTTT
TRBV7-2	TRBJ1-4	NA	NA	CASSKGDWREKLFF	TGTGCCAGCAGCAAGGGGGATTGGCGTGAAAAACTGTTTTTT